A selection of T cell receptor beta chains follows, all from one sample in a study of blood T cell repertoires in COVID-19. Method: immunoSEQ multiplex PCR; TCRdb's copy keeps in-frame clones and lacks some. The table lists hundreds of thousands of clones, under 90% of them singletons. The sample taken for sequencing was PBMCs or T cells enriched from blood (not recorded which). These receptors were obtained from a man aged 55 to 70 who had recovered from COVID-19. The CDR3 runs from the conserved cysteine through the conserved F or W. Fields, in order: J gene, clone size, V gene, D gene, CDR3 protein, CDR3 DNA. The D gene is left open where the match is weak. Clone size is not always given. Where it is, it says once, few, many or a class for expanded clones.

TRBJ2-2,.,TRBV27,TRBD2,CASSPNGGLANTGELFF,TGTGCCAGCAGTCCTAACGGCGGACTAGCGAACACCGGGGAGCTGTTTTTT
TRBJ2-7,.,TRBV10-1,.,CASSDFLGTRSYEQYF,TGCGCCAGCAGTGACTTCCTTGGGACACGCTCCTACGAGCAGTACTTC
TRBJ1-1,.,TRBV27,TRBD1,CASSPTAGGNTEAFF,TGTGCCAGCAGTCCCACGGCAGGGGGGAACACTGAAGCTTTCTTT
TRBJ1-6,.,TRBV9,TRBD1,CASSTGDRGFSPLHF,TGTGCCAGCAGCACTGGGGACAGGGGATTCTCACCCCTCCACTTT
TRBJ1-1,.,TRBV19,TRBD1,CASSVIPGQGLNTEAFF,TGTGCCAGTAGCGTAATCCCGGGACAGGGTCTGAACACTGAAGCTTTCTTT
TRBJ2-7,few,TRBV27,TRBD1,CASSFDRGGEQYF,TGTGCCAGCAGTTTCGACAGGGGGGGAGAGCAGTACTTC
TRBJ1-3,few,TRBV3-1/TRBV3-2,.,CASSPLAISLGNTIYF,TGTGCCAGCAGCCCTTTAGCAATCTCATTAGGAAACACCATATATTTT
TRBJ2-1,.,TRBV5-4,TRBD2,CASSEGPSGRINEQFF,TGTGCCAGCAGCGAGGGGCCTAGCGGGAGGATAAATGAGCAGTTCTTC
TRBJ2-3,.,TRBV24-1,TRBD2,CATGTSGSFGDTQYF,TGTGCCACCGGAACTAGCGGGAGTTTTGGAGATACGCAGTATTTT
TRBJ2-7,.,TRBV5-1,TRBD2,CASSRGTTYSYEQYF,TGCGCCAGCAGCAGAGGGACTACCTACTCCTACGAGCAGTACTTC
TRBJ1-2,.,TRBV25-1,.,CASSATGNYGYTF,TGTGCCAGCAGTGCCACAGGGAACTATGGCTACACCTTC
TRBJ2-1,.,TRBV5-1,.,CASSLSSGSYNEQFF,TGCGCCAGCAGCTTGAGTAGCGGCTCCTACAATGAGCAGTTCTTC
TRBJ2-1,.,TRBV9,.,CASSVGSNEQFF,TGTGCCAGCAGCGTAGGGAGCAATGAGCAGTTCTTC
TRBJ2-4,.,TRBV5-8,.,CASSFLWSLAKNIQYF,TGTGCCAGCAGCTTCTTATGGAGTCTGGCCAAAAACATTCAGTACTTC
TRBJ2-4,.,TRBV12-3/TRBV12-4,.,CASRSDLNIQYF,TGTGCCAGCCGGTCTGATTTAAACATTCAGTACTTC
TRBJ1-6,.,TRBV12-3/TRBV12-4,TRBD1,CASRRDRNSPLHF,TGTGCCAGCAGGCGGGACAGAAATTCACCCCTCCACTTT
TRBJ2-7,few,TRBV9,.,CASSVDGGGSSYEQYF,TGTGCCAGCAGCGTAGACGGGGGCGGGAGCTCCTACGAGCAGTACTTC
TRBJ2-7,once,TRBV23-1,TRBD2,CASSQLAGKLYEQYF,TGCGCCAGCAGTCAATTAGCGGGGAAACTGTACGAGCAGTACTTC
TRBJ2-2,.,TRBV7-8,TRBD2,CASSSRTWGVAGDTGELFF,TGTGCCAGCAGCTCTAGAACCTGGGGGGTAGCGGGGGACACCGGGGAGCTGTTTTTT
TRBJ1-1,.,TRBV3-1/TRBV3-2,.,CASSQGLRNTEAFF,TGTGCCAGCAGCCAAGGGTTGAGGAACACTGAAGCTTTCTTT
TRBJ2-1,.,TRBV28,TRBD1,CASRSHGTGGNEQFF,TGTGCCAGCAGGTCCCACGGGACAGGGGGCAATGAGCAGTTCTTC
TRBJ1-6,once,TRBV5-6,.,CASSLGQLYNSPLHF,TGTGCCAGCAGCTTGGGACAGCTCTATAATTCACCCCTCCACTTT
TRBJ1-4,few,TRBV7-6,.,CASSPRQNPNEKLFF,TGTGCCAGCAGCCCCCGACAGAACCCTAATGAAAAACTGTTTTTT
TRBJ2-2,.,TRBV7-7,.,CASGRANTGELFF,TGTGCTAGCGGCCGGGCGAACACCGGGGAGCTGTTTTTT
TRBJ2-7,.,TRBV19,.,CASSPRRESSYEQYF,TGTGCCAGTAGTCCCCGGAGGGAAAGCTCCTACGAGCAGTACTTC
TRBJ2-7,.,TRBV21-1,.,CASSKASRQGSTYEQYF,TGTGCCAGCAGCAAAGCCTCTCGACAGGGATCTACCTACGAGCAGTACTTC
TRBJ2-1,.,TRBV21-1,.,CASSKGDSFSSYNEQFF,TGTGCCAGCAGCAAAGGGGACTCCTTCAGCTCCTACAATGAGCAGTTCTTC
TRBJ1-5,.,TRBV5-1,.,CASSLSGNQPQHF,TGCGCCAGCAGCTTGTCTGGCAATCAGCCCCAGCATTTT
TRBJ2-2,.,TRBV19,TRBD1,CASSLWTGPLNTGELFF,TGTGCCAGTAGTCTATGGACAGGGCCCCTGAACACCGGGGAGCTGTTTTTT
TRBJ2-7,.,TRBV30,.,CAWKSTAYSYEQYF,TGTGCCTGGAAAAGTACAGCTTACTCCTACGAGCAGTACTTC
TRBJ2-1,.,TRBV9,TRBD2,CASNREGNSYNEQFF,TGTGCCAGCAATCGGGAGGGAAACTCCTACAATGAGCAGTTCTTC
TRBJ1-3,.,TRBV6-5,.,CASSYSRTPSGNTIYF,TGTGCCAGCAGTTACTCTAGGACACCCTCTGGAAACACCATATATTTT
TRBJ1-1,once,TRBV12-3/TRBV12-4,.,CASSLHEGGEAFF,TGTGCCAGCAGTTTACATGAGGGGGGGGAAGCTTTCTTT
TRBJ1-3,.,TRBV18,.,CASSPEGSVGNTIYF,TGTGCCAGCTCACCAGAGGGTTCTGTCGGAAACACCATATATTTT
TRBJ1-5,.,TRBV5-1,TRBD1,CASSGQPNQPQHF,TGCGCCAGCTCGGGACAGCCAAATCAGCCCCAGCATTTT
TRBJ2-2,.,TRBV7-9,TRBD2,CASSLGRLAGVYTGELFF,TGTGCCAGCAGCTTAGGTCGACTAGCGGGAGTTTATACCGGGGAGCTGTTTTTT